The following is a TCR beta chain sequence with its context. Authors' methods: Nucleated cell counts were estimated from reference gene primer amplification. Repertoires were generated with immunoSEQ multiplex PCR, while TCRdb's copy carries only in-frame clones and drops some. D and trimming come from the DNA, and the V and J calls and clone size come from that table. The sample yields 85,000 to 130,000 clones, about three quarters seen once. This sample is drawn from a study of blood T cell repertoires in COVID-19. Across the whole study: PBMCs, B-cell-depleted T cells, or T cells were the source of the cDNA or gDNA that made up the material.

The Seattle site enrolled patients during active infection and followed them longitudinally. Unmatched junction bases numbered 4, after V lost 3 bases and J lost 5 bases. Germline-derived CDR1 and CDR2 are SGHNT and YYREEE (reference sequence). The CDR3 length is 14 residues. Specimen: peripheral blood. The chain recombines TRBV5-4 with TRBJ2-7, with 11 bases aligning to TRBD2. This clonotype originated in an elderly man with COVID-19, enrolled during active disease. The CDR3 region has the DNA TGTGCCAGCAGCTCCTCTAGCGGGAGGAACGAGCAGTACTTC. It specifies CASSSSSGRNEQYF.